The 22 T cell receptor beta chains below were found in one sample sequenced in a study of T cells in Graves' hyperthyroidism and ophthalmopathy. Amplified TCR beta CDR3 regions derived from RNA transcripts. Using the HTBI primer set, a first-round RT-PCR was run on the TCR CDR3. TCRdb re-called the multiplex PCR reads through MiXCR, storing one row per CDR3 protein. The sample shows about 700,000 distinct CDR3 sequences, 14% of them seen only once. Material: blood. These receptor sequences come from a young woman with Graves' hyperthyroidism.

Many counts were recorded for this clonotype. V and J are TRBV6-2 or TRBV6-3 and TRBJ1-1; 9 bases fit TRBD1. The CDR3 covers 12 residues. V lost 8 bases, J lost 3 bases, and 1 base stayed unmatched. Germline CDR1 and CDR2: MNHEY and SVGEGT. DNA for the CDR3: TGTGCCAGCGGGACAGGGCACACTGAAGCTTTCTTT. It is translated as CASGTGHTEAFF.

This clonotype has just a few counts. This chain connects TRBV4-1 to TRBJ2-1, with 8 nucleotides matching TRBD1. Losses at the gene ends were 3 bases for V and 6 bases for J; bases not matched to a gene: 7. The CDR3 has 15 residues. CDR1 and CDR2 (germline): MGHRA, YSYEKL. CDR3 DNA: TGCGCCAGCAGCCAGGGCCCAACAGGGGGCAATGAGCAGTTCTTC. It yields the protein CASSQGPTGGNEQFF.

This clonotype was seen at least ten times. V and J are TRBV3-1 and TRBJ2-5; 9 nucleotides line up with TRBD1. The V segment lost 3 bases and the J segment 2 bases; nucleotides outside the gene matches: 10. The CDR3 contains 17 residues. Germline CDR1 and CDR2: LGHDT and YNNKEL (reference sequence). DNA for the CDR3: TGTGCCAGCAGCCACCCGGGACAGGGTTTTTGGCAAGAGACCCAGTACTTC. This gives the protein CASSHPGQGFWQETQYF.

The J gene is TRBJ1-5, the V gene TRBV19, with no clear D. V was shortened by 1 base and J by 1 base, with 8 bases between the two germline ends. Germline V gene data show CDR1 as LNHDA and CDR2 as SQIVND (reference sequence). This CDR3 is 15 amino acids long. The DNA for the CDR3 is TGTGCCAGTAGTATAGCGACGGTGAGCAATCAGCCCCAGCATTTT. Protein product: CASSIATVSNQPQHF.

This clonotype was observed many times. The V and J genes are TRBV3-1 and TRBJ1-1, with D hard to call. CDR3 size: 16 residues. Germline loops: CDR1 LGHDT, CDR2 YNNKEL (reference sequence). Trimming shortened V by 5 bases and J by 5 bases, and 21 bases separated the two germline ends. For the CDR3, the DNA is TGTGCCAGCAGCTCCCTGGATGGAGACGGGAGGACTGAAGCTTTCTTT. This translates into CASSSLDGDGRTEAFF.

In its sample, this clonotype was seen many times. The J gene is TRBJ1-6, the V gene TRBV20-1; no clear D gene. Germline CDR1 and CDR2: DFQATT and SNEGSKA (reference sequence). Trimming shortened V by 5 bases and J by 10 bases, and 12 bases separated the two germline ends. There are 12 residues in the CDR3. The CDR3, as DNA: TGCAGTGCTCTCAGTGGGAGCTCACCCCTCCACTTT. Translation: CSALSGSSPLHF.

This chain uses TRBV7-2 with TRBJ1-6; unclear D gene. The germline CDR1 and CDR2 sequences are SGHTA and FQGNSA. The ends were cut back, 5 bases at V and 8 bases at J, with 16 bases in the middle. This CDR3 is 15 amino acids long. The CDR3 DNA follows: TGTGCCAGCAGCACACGGCCCGGTGGGCATTCACCCCTCCACTTT. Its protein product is CASSTRPGGHSPLHF.

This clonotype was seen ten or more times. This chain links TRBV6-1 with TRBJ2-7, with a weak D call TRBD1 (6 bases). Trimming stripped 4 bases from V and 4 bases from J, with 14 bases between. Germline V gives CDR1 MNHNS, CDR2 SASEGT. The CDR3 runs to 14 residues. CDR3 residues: CASSVPDRLYEQYF. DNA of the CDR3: TGTGCCAGCAGTGTCCCGGACAGACTTTACGAGCAGTACTTC.

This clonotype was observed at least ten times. CDR3 sequence reads: CASSYSRGWTSGRTDTQYF. CDR3 sequence (DNA): TGTGCCAGCAGTTACTCGAGGGGTTGGACTAGCGGGAGGACAGATACGCAGTATTTT. V and J are TRBV6-2 or TRBV6-3 and TRBJ2-3, with TRBD2 matching 14 bases. The CDR3 has 19 amino acids. With V trimmed by 0 bases and J by 3 bases, 8 bases remained unmatched. Germline CDR1 MNHEY, CDR2 SVGEGT.

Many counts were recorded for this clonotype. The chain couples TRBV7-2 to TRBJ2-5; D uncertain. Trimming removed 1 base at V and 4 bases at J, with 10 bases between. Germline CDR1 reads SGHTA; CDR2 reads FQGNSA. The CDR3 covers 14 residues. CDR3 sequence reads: CASSLVATLETQYF. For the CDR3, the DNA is TGTGCCAGCAGCTTAGTCGCTACACTAGAGACCCAGTACTTC.

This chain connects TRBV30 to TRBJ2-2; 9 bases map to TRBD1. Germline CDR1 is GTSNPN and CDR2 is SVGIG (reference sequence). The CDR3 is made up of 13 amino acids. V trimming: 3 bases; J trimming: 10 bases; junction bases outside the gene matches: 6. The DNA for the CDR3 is TGTGCCTGGAGGAATACAGGGGGCCCGGAGCTGTTTTTT. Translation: CAWRNTGGPELFF.

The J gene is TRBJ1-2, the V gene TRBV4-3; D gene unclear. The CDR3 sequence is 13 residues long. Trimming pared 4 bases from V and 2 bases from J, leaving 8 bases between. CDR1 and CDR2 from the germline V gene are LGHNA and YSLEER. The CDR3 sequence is CASSPLGNYGYTF. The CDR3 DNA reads TGCGCCAGCAGCCCGCTAGGGAACTATGGCTACACCTTC.

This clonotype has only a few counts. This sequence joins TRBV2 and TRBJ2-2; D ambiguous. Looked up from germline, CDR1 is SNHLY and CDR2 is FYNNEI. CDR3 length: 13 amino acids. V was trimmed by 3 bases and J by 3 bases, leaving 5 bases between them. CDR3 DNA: TGTGCCAGCAGTGACGGGTACACCGGGGAGCTGTTTTTT. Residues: CASSDGYTGELFF.

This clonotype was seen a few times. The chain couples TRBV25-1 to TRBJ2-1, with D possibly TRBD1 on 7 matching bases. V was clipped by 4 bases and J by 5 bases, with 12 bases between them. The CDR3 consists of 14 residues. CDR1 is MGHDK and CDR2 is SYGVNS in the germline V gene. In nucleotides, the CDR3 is TGTGCCAGCAGTGGACAGGGACTTAACAATGAGCAGTTCTTC. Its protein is CASSGQGLNNEQFF. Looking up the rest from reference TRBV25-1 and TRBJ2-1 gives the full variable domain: EADIYQTPRYLVIGTGKKITLECSQTMGHDKMYWYQQDPGMELHLIHYSYGVNSTEKGDLSSESTVSRIRTEHFPLTLESARPSHTSQYLCASSGQGLNNEQFFGPGTRLTVL.

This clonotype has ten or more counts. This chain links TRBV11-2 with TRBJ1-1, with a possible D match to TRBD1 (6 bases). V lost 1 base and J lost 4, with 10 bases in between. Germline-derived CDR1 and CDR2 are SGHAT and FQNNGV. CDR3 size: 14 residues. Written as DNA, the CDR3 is TGTGCCAGCAGCTTAGCCGGCAGGGGCACTGAAGCTTTCTTT. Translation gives CASSLAGRGTEAFF.

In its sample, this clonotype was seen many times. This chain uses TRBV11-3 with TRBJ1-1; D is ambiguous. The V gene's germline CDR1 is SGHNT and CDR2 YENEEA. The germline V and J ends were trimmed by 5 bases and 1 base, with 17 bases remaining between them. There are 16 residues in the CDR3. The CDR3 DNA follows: TGTGCCAGCAGCGAGGGTTCGTGGGTTCGGAACACTGAAGCTTTCTTT. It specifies CASSEGSWVRNTEAFF.

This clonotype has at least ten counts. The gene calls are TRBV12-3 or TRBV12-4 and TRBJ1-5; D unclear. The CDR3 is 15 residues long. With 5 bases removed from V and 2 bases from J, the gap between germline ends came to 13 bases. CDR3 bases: TGTGCCAGCAGTAACGTCTTTCTGGGCAATCAGCCCCAGCATTTT. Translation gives CASSNVFLGNQPQHF.

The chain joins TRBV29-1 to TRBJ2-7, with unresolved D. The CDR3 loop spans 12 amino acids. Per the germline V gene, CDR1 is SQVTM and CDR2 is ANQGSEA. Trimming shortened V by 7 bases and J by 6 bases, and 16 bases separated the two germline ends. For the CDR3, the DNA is TGCAGCGGGATGGGCGAAAGCTCCGAGCAGTACTTC. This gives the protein CSGMGESSEQYF.

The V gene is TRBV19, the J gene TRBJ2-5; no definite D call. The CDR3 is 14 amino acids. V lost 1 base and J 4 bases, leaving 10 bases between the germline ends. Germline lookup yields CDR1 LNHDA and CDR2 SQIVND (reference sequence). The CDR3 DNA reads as TGTGCCAGTAGTATAGGGTCGCGCGTAGAGACCCAGTACTTC. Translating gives CASSIGSRVETQYF.

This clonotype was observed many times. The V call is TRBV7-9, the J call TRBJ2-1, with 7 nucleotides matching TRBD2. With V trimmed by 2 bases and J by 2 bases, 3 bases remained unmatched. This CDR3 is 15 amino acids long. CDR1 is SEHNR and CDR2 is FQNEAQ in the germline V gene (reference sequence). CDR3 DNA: TGTGCCAGCAGCTTAAGGACTAGTGCCTACAATGAGCAGTTCTTC. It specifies CASSLRTSAYNEQFF.

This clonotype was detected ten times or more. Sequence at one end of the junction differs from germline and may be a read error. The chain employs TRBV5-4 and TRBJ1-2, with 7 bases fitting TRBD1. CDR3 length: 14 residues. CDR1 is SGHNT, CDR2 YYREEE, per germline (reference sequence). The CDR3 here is CASSLEGGGYGYTF. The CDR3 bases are TGCGCCAGCAGCTTGGAAGGGGGCGGCTATGGCTACACCTTC. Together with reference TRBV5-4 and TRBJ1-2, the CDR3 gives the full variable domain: ETGVTQSPTHLIKTRGQQVTLRCSSQSGHNTVSWYQQALGQGPQFIFQYYREEENGRGNFPPRFSGLQFPNYSSELNVNALELDDSALYLCASSLEGGGYGYTFGSGTRLTVV.

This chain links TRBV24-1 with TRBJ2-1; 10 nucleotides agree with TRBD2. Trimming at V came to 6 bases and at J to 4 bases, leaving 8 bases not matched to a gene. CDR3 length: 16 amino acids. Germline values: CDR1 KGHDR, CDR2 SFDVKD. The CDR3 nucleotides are TGTGCCACCAGTCCTACTAGCGGGGCGAATTACAATGAGCAGTTCTTC. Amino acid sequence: CATSPTSGANYNEQFF.